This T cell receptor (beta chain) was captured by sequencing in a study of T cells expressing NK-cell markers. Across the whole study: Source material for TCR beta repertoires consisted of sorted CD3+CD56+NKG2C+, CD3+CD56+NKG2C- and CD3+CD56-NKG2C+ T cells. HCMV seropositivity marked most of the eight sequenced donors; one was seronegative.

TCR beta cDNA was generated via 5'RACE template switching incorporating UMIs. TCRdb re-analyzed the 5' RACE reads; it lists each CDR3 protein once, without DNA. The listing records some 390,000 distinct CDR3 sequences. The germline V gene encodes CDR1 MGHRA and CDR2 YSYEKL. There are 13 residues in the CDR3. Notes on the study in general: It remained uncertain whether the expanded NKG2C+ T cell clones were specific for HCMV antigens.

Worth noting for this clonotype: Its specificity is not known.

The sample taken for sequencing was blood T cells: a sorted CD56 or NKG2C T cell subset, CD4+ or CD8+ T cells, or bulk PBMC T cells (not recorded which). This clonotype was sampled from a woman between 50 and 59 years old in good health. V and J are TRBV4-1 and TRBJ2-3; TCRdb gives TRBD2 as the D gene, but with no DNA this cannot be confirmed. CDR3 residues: CASSPPSGDTQYF.